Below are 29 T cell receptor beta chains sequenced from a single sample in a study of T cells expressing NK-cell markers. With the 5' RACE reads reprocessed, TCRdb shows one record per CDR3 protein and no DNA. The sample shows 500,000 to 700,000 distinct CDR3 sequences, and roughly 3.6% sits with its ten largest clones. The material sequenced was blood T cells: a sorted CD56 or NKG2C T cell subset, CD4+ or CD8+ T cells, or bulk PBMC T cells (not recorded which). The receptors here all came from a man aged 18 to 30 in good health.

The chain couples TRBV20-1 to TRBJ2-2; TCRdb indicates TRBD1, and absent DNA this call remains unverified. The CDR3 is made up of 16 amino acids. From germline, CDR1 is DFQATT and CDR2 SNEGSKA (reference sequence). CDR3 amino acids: CSARRALGQGAGELFF.

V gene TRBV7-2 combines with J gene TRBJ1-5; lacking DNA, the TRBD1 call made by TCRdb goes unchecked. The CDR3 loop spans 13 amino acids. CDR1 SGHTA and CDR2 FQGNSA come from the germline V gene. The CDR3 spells CASSSQGPGPQHF.

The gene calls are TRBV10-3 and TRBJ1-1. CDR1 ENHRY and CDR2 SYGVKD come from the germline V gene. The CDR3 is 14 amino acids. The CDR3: CAISEGVGNTEAFF.

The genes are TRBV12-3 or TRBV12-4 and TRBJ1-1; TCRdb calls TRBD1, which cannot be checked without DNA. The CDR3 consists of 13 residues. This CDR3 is CASSFNDWGEAFF.

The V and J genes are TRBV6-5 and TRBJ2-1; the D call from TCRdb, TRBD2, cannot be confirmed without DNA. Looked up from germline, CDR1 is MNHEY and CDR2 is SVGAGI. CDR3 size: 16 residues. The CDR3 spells CASSYWASGRGDEQFF.

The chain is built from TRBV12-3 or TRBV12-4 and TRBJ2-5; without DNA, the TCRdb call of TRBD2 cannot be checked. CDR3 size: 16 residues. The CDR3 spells CASSRVVSDQEETQYF.

CDR3 sequence: CASSLGGRNQPQHF. This chain connects TRBV5-1 to TRBJ1-5; TCRdb outputs TRBD1, but without DNA this stays unchecked. CDR3 size: 14 residues. CDR1 is SGHRS, CDR2 YFSETQ, per germline.

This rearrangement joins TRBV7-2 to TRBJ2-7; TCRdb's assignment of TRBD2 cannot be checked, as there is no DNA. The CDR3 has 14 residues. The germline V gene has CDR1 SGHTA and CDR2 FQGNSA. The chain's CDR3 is CASSWGVGNYEQYF.

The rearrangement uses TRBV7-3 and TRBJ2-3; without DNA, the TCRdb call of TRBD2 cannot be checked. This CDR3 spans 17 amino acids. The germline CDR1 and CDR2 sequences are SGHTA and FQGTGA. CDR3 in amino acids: CASSPFGGEFRTDTQYF.

CDR3 residues: CASSPGQAKGFF. V usage is TRBV5-1 and J usage is TRBJ2-1; TCRdb lists TRBD1, though no DNA is available to test this call. The CDR3 covers 12 residues. Germline V gives CDR1 SGHRS, CDR2 YFSETQ.

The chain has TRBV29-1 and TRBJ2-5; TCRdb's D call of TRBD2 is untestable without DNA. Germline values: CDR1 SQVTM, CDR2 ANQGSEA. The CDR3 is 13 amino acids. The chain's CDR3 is CSVGGRARETQYF.

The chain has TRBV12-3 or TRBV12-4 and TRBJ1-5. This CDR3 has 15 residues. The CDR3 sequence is CASSRGGASNQPQHF.

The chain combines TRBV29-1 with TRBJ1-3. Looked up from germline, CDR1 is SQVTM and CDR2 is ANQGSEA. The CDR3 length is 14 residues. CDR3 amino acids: CSVDERLSGNTIYF.

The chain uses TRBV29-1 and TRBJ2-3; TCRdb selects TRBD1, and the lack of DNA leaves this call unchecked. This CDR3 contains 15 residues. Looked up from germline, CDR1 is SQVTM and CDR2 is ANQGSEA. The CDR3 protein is CSVESGGPLRDTQYF.

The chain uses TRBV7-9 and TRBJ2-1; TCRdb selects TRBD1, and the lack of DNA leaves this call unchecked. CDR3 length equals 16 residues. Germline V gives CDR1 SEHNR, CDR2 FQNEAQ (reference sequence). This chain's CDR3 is CASSMGQTRSYNEQFF.

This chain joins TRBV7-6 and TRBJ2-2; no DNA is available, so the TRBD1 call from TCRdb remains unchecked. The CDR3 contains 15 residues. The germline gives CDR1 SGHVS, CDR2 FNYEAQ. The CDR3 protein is CASSSRAPVTGELFF.

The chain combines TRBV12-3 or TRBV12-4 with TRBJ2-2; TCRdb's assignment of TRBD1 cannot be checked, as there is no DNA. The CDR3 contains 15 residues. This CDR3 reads CASRKRQGKVGELFF.

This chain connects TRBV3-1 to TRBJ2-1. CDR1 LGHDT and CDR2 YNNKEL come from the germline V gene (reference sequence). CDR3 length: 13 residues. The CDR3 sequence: CASSPFTVGEQFF.

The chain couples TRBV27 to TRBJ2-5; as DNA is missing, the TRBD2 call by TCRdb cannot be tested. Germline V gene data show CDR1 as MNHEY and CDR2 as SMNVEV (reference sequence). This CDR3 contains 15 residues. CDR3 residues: CASKSGRGVLETQYF.

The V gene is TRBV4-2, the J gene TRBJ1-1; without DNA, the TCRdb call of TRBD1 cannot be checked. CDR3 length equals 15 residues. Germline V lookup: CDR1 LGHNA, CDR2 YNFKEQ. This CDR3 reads CASSFAGTEGTEAFF.

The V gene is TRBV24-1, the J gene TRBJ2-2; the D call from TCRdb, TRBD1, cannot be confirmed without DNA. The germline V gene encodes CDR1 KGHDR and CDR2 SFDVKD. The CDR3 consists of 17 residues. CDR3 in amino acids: CATSGSTLTGRTGELFF.

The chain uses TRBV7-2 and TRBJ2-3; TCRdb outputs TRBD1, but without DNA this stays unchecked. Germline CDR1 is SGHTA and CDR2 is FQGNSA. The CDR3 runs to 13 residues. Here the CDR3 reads CASSLGGRGTQYF.

The CDR3 loop reads CASSFGGTPYEQYF. The chain uses TRBV5-1 and TRBJ2-7. This CDR3 is built from 14 residues. Germline V gives CDR1 SGHRS, CDR2 YFSETQ. Looking up the rest from reference TRBV5-1 and TRBJ2-7 gives the full variable domain: KAGVTQTPRYLIKTRGQQVTLSCSPISGHRSVSWYQQTPGQGLQFLFEYFSETQRNKGNFPGRFSGRQFSNSRSEMNVSTLELGDSALYLCASSFGGTPYEQYFGPGTRLTVT.

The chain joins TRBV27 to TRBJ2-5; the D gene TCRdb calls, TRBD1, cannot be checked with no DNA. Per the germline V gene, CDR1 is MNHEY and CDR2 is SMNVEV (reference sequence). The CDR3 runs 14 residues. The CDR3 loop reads CASSVDSYQETQYF.

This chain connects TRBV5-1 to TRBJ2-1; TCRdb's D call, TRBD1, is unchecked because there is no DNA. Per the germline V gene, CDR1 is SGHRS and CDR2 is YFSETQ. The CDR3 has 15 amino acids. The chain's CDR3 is CASSLGGTGSNEQFF.

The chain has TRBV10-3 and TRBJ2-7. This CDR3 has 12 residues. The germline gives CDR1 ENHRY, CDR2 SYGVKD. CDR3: CAISDMKHEQYF.

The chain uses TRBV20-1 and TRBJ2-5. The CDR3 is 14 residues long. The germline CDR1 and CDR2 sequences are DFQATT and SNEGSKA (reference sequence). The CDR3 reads CSASWQFPQETQYF.

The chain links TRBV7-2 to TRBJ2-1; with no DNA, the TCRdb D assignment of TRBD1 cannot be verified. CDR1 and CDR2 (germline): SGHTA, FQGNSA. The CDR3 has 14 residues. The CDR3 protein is CASSLRGHQVEQFF.

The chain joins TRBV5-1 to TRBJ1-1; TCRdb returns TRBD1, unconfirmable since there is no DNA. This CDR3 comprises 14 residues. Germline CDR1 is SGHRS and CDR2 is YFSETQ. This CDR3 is CASSGDRWNTEAFF.